This TCR beta chain was sequenced during a study of PD-L1 blockade in urothelial cancer. Study in general: Atezolizumab at 1,200 mg intravenously every 3 weeks was started by patients in the mid-2010s. Prior chemotherapy ranged from 0 to 3 regimens per patient. Study results and caveats: Where pretreatment blood TCR clonality fell below the median, better survival was predicted.

V was clipped by 3 bases and J by 5 bases, with 4 bases between them. There are 11 residues in the CDR3. Germline V gene data show CDR1 as ENHRY and CDR2 as SYGVKD. Profiled with immunoSEQ multiplex PCR; TCRdb holds only in-frame clones, not every one. The sample lists 35,000 to 50,000 clones, 81% seen once, with roughly 2.7% in the top ten. A word on this clone: Its specificity is unknown.

This TCR was sampled from a man aged 70-80 years with urothelial cancer. This specimen was PBMCs, taken around atezolizumab (anti-PD-L1) treatment. The chain employs TRBV10-3 and TRBJ2-5, with no clear D. The DNA of the CDR3 is TGTGCCATCAGTGATCGGGAGACCCAGTACTTC. It yields the protein CAISDRETQYF.